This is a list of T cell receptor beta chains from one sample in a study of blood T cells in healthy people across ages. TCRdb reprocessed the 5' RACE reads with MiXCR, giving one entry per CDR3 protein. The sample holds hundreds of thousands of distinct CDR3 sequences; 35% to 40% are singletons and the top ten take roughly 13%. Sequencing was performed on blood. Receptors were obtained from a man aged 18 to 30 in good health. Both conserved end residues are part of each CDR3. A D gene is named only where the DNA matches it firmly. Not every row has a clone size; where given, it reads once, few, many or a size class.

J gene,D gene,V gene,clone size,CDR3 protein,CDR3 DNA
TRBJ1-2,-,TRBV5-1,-,CASSWGGDLHYGYTF,TGCGCCAGCAGCTGGGGAGGGGATCTGCACTATGGCTACACCTTC
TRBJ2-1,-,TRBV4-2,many,CASSQDPGSNEQFF,TGTGCCAGCAGCCAAGATCCCGGGTCCAATGAGCAGTTCTTC
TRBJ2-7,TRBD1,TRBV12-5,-,CASGSDHTGDTPYEQYF,TGTGCTAGTGGTTCTGATCATACAGGGGACACTCCCTACGAGCAGTACTTC
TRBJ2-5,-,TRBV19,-,CASSIPDGPEYF,TGTGCCAGTAGTATCCCGGACGGCCCCGAGTACTTC
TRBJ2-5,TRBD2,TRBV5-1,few,CASSLGGGEETQYF,TGCGCCAGCAGCTTGGGCGGGGGAGAAGAGACCCAGTACTTC
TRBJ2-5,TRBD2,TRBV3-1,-,CASSATSGGFNEQYF,TGTGCCAGCAGCGCCACTAGCGGGGGGTTCAATGAGCAGTACTTC
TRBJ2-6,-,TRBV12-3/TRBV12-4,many,CASSSPSSGANVLTF,TGTGCCAGCAGCTCCCCGTCCTCTGGGGCCAACGTCCTGACTTTC
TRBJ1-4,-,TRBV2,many,CASSENAQGEGEKLFF,TGTGCCAGCAGTGAAAATGCACAGGGAGAGGGTGAAAAACTGTTTTTT
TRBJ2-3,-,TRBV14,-,CASRGFPPYF,TGTGCCAGCAGGGGGTTTCCCCCGTATTTT
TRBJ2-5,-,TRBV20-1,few,CSARDRSRGDSTQYF,TGCAGTGCTAGAGATAGGAGCCGGGGAGATTCGACCCAGTACTTC
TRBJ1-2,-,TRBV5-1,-,CASMSGGGYGYTF,TGCGCCAGCATGTCAGGAGGCGGCTATGGCTACACCTTC
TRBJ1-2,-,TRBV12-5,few,CASGLVSGDKAYGYTF,TGTGCTAGTGGTTTGGTATCCGGGGACAAGGCCTATGGCTACACCTTC
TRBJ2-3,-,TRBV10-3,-,CAISVGDFPTDTQYF,TGTGCCATCAGTGTGGGGGATTTCCCCACAGATACGCAGTATTTT
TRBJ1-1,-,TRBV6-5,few,CASKGGLNTEAFF,TGTGCCAGCAAGGGGGGGCTGAACACTGAAGCTTTCTTT
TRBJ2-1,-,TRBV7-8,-,CASSLELAEQFF,TGTGCCAGCAGCTTAGAGCTAGCGGAGCAGTTCTTC
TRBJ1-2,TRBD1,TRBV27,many,CASSGQGNYGYTF,TGTGCCAGCAGTGGACAGGGGAACTATGGCTACACCTTC
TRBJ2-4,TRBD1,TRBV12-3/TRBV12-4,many,CASTDADRGENIQYF,TGTGCCAGCACCGACGCGGACAGGGGAGAGAACATTCAGTACTTC
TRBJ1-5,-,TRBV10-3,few,CAISESWGGQPQHF,TGTGCCATCAGTGAGTCATGGGGGGGTCAGCCCCAGCATTTT
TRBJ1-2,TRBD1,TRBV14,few,CASSQTGGAGNGYTF,TGTGCCAGCAGCCAAACAGGGGGCGCCGGTAATGGCTACACCTTC
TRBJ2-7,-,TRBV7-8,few,CASSPIQDAYEQYF,TGTGCCAGCAGCCCAATACAGGACGCCTACGAGCAGTACTTC
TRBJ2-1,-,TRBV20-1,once,CSAKGPTYEQFF,TGCAGTGCTAAGGGGCCTACCTACGAGCAGTTCTTC
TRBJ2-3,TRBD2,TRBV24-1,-,CATSDAGVTDTQYF,TGTGCCACCAGTGATGCGGGGGTTACAGATACGCAGTATTTT
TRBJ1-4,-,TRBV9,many,CASNRDGNEKLFF,TGTGCCAGCAACCGGGACGGGAATGAAAAACTGTTTTTT
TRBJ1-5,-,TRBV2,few,CASSEEAGQFGQPQHF,TGTGCCAGCAGTGAAGAAGCCGGACAATTTGGTCAGCCCCAGCATTTT
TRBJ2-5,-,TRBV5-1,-,CASSLYGGISETQYF,TGCGCCAGCAGCTTGTATGGGGGCATATCAGAGACCCAGTACTTC
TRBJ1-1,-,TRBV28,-,CASSLGRSGGTEAFF,TGTGCCAGCAGTTTGGGTAGATCGGGGGGCACTGAAGCTTTCTTT
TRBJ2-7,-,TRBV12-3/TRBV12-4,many,CASSFKLPKQYF,TGTGCCAGCAGTTTTAAGCTACCCAAGCAGTACTTC
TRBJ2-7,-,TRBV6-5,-,CASSYQEGAGEQYF,TGTGCCAGCAGTTACCAAGAAGGGGCGGGTGAGCAGTACTTC
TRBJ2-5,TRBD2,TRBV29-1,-,CSIEGLAGPALNEQYF,TGCAGCATTGAAGGACTAGCGGGGCCTGCCTTAAATGAGCAGTACTTC
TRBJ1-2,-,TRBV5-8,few,CASKEPGLNYGYTF,TGTGCCAGCAAAGAGCCGGGGCTTAACTATGGCTACACCTTC
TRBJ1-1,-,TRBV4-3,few,CASSQGFTANTEAFF,TGCGCCAGCAGCCAAGGATTTACAGCGAACACTGAAGCTTTCTTT
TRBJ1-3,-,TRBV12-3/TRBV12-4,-,CASSSGLSGNTIYF,TGTGCCAGCAGCTCGGGACTCTCTGGAAACACCATATATTTT
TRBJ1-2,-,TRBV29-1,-,CGVEAVNYGYTF,TGCGGCGTTGAGGCGGTCAACTATGGCTACACCTTC
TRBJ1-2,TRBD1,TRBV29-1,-,CSVGRLSQGAGGYTF,TGCAGCGTTGGACGCCTTTCGCAGGGGGCCGGCGGCTACACCTTC
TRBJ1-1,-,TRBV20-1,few,CSARYPVGVDTEAFF,TGCAGTGCTAGATATCCTGTGGGTGTGGACACTGAAGCTTTCTTT
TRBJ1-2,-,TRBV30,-,CAWSVYSSNYGYTF,TGTGCCTGGAGTGTTTACAGCTCTAACTATGGCTACACCTTC
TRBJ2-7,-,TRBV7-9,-,CASSVSYGEQYF,TGTGCCAGCAGCGTGAGCTATGGCGAGCAGTACTTC